This TCR beta chain was found in a study of T cells in narcolepsy. Study details: Enrolled donors included narcolepsy type 1 or type 2 patients and healthy controls.

Measured with immunoSEQ multiplex PCR; TCRdb has only the in-frame clones, and not every one. The table has roughly 24,000 clones, roughly 80% seen once; the top ten hold around 1%. For this clone: Its antigen is not known.

Overall study results and limits: Autoreactive HCRT-specific and TRIB2-specific clonotypes were marked in same-patient CSF-versus-blood CD4+ comparisons. Healthy controls reportedly lacked the autoreactive clonotypes serially found in patients' blood.

CDR3 length: 14 residues. In germline, CDR1 is SGHRS, CDR2 YFSETQ. Trimming cost V 2 bases and J 5 bases, with 12 bases left between them. The V and J genes are TRBV5-1 and TRBJ2-3, with D maybe TRBD1 (6 bases). The sequence was obtained from a human donor in good health. The sequenced sample consisted of memory (CD45RA-) CD4+ T cells from blood. In DNA, the CDR3 is TGCGCCAGCAGCTTTACACAGGGTATAGATACGCAGTATTTT. Protein: CASSFTQGIDTQYF.